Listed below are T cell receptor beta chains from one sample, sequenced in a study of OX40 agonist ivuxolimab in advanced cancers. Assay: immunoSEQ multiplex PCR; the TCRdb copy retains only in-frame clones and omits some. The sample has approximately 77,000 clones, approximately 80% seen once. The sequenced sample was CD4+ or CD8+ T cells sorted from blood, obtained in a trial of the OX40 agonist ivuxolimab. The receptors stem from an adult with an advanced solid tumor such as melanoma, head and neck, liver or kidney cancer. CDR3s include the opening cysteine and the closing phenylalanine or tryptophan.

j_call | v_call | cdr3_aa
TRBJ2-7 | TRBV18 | CASSPRPSGGRYEQYF
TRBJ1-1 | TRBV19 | CASRKEDTYSTEAFF
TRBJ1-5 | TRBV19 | CASSTGRSNQPQHF
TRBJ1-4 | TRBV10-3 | CAISRLGQGAEKLFF
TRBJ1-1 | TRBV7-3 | CASSLTRGNTEAFF
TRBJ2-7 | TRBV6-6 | CASAEGSFYEQYF
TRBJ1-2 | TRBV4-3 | CASSQEYGTGYGYTF
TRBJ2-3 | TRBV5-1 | CASRLNTDTQYF
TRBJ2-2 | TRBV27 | CASSPLGGRDTGELFF
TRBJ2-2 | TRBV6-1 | CASSVVGRNTGELFF
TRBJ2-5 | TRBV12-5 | CASGLGQGETQYF
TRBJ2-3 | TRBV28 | CASSFGRLVGSPDTQYF
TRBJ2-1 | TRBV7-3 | CASSLRSGGYTIRNEQFF
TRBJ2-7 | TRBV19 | CASSPTRYYEQYF
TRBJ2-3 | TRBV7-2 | CASSWMSTDTQYF
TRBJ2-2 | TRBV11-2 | CASSLREADTGELFF
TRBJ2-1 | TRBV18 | CASSLRGQGENYWSEQFF
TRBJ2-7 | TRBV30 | CAWSNGVLTPRSEQYF
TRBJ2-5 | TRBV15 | CATSRDGTREETQYF
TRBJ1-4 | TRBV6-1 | CASSPGDAEKLFF
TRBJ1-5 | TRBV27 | CASGSRGVSNQPQHF
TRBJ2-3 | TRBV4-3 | CASSLLGGTDTQYF
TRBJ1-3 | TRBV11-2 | CASSFLQGSGNTIYF
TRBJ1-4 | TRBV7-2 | CASSLNNGHEKLFF
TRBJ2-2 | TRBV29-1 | CSVEEGGGQGATGELFF
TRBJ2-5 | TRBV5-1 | CASISGETQYF
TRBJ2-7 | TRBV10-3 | CAISDPGQGTYEQYF
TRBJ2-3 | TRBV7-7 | CASSLGGSLGDTQYF
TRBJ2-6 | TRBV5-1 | CASSLGGRGAGANVLTF
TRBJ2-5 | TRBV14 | CASSPFTGTNQETQYF
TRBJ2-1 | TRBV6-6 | CASSTRQGSEQFF
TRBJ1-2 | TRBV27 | CASSARTGFSANYGYTF
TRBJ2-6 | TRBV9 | CASSVATTGAGANVLTF
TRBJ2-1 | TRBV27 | CASSSPGLASTSSYNEQFF
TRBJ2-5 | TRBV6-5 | CASRSRTSGEETQYF
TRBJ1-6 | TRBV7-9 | CASSSGDSPLHF
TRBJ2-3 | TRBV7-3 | CASSSTANSDTQYF
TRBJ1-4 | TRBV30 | CAWSPKGQKGEKLFF
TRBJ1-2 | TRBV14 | CASSQHSASYGYTF
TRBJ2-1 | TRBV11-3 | CASSLGDGRAYDEQFF
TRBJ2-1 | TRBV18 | CASSPAQGPRYNEQFF
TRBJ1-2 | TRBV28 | CASSLPTRGSGYTF
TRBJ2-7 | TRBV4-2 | CASSQDLGIGEQYF
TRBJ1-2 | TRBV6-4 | CASSLTPESGYTF
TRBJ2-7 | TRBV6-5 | CASSRTGGIDEQYF
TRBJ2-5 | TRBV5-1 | CASSLTRTSEETQYF
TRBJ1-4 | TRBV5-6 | CASSPGQGAIGEKLFF
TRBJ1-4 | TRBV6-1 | CASSVGRAVGLFF
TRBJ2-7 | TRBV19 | CASSGLAGYEQYF
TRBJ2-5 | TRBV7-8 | CASSFLGGQETQYF
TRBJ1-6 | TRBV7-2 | CASSLELYNSPLHF
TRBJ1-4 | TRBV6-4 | CASIQGRNKEINEKLFF
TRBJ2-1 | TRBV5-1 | CASSSLLAQEQFF
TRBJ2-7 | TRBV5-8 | CASSLGDREGYEQYF